Reported below is one TCR beta chain. Its antigen target is currently unknown. Nothing much larger sits one base from this clone, and base qualities are not available. To prepare the library, the immunoSEQ multiplex PCR assay was applied. For the multiplex PCR, a mixture combining 60 forward primers for TCR Vbeta segments and 13 reverse primers for TCR Jbeta segments was used. A multiplex PCR assay on genomic DNA amplified the CDR3 region of rearranged TCR beta genes. The amplified TCR beta libraries were sequenced on the Illumina HiSeq System as 87-base-pair reads. The original pipeline was this. A later analysis counted some 80 million unique TCR beta chains across the 690 or so repertoires, and some 11 million of these chains were shared by at least two donors. A nearest-neighbor algorithm error-corrected the raw reads and collapsed the reads into unique sequences, merging closely related sequences to remove PCR and sequencing errors. Alignment of CDR3 sequences to IMGT reference sequences was used to assign V, D and J gene segments. For a sequence to be retained, a match of at least six nucleotides was required to both a V gene segment and a J gene segment. A rearrangement counted as productive if the CDR3 had no stop codons and remained in frame with V and J, and every other rearrangement counted as non-productive. Following IMGT convention, CDR3 was defined as the stretch from the second conserved V-encoded cysteine to the conserved J-encoded phenylalanine. The earlier analysis of 500 to 650 of the donors excluded any sequence lacking an unambiguous match to a single V gene segment. An earlier analysis of 550 to 650 of the donors classified V segments as functional when productive rearrangements were above 56.7% and as segregating when the standard deviation between donors was above 5%. A statistical classification framework was built to diagnose cytomegalovirus status from the catalog of TCR beta chain sequences. In a later analysis, TCR nucleotide sequences were compared against IMGT/GENE-DB human TR gene sequences so that V and J genes could be assigned. In a later analysis, CDR3 sequences and most-parsimonious VDJ recombination scenarios were assigned using the TCRdist pipeline. In a later analysis, each TCR beta chain was defined by its CDR3 amino acid sequence together with its V-gene family, and reads without a unique V-gene family were excluded. In a later analysis, some 600 highly shared, low-generation-probability nucleotide sequences were removed to address suspected cross-contamination and a sequencing artifact. In a later analysis, a clonal expansion index for each public chain was calculated from normalized within-repertoire ranks of inferred template counts. In a later analysis, generation probabilities were computed with a VDJ recombination model fitted to out-of-frame rearrangements, and the resulting probabilities were checked against IGoR. A later analysis scored TCR-TCR, TCR-HLA and TCR-CMV co-occurrence with hypergeometric tests, applying a repertoire-size bias correction to TCR pairs. In a later analysis, false discovery rates were estimated by permuting HLA or CMV assignments 20 times. A later analysis grouped co-occurring TCRs with DBSCAN, adding TCRdist sequence similarity when clustering within HLA-allele-positive subsets. Repertoires with fewer than 30,000 or more than 120,000 public chains, plus five repertoires with anomalous nucleotide sharing, were excluded from co-occurrence clustering. TCRdb limited this immuneACCESS table to in-frame rearrangements with V and J called. A share of clones is missing; checked studies link under half to unresolved V genes, and the rest is unexplained. For V, J and clone size, that table is used; D and trimming come from the DNA. The sample yields more than 95,000 clones; roughly 80% were counted once. Clones ranked in the top ten supply almost 5% of the sample.

The cohort consisted of 650 to 700 healthy bone marrow donors. At the time of sampling, every cohort member was nominally healthy, though immune exposures that went unrecorded were likely present. The donor tested CMV seropositive and was one of the 289 seropositive cohort members. Every donor gave a peripheral blood sample, and the peripheral blood mononuclear cells from that sample were used for TCR beta sequencing. Genomic DNA extraction from the blood cell samples was performed with the Qiagen DNeasy Blood Extraction Kit. This sample was included in a study of cytomegalovirus exposure and HLA in healthy donors (dated by TCRdb to 2015 to 2018). General notes on the study: According to an earlier analysis of 587 of the donors, 150 million to 200 million T cells yielded approximately 120 million unique TCR beta sequences and around 280 Gb of sequence data. Using immunosequencing, the study profiled T cell repertoires from about 650 subjects and related those repertoires to cytomegalovirus serostatus. In addition to the first cohort of several hundred subjects, a separate validation cohort of some 120 different subjects was used. On average, about 240,000 unique TCR beta nucleotide sequences were sequenced per donor among roughly 430 genotyped donors of the cohort, with roughly 18% of those sequences being non-productive. An earlier analysis of some 600 of the donors applied high-throughput TCR beta sequencing to assess whether each TCR beta V gene segment acted as functional or pseudogenic. Roughly 5 DR-DQ haplotypes were handled as single units for association and clustering, since linkage in the cohort was strong. The number of donors typed differed by locus, with about 629-630 for A, B, C, DRB1 and DQB1, around 520 for DQA1, 606 for DPA1, and under 490 for DPB1. An early release covering roughly 640 HLA-typed donors comprised about 300 gigabases of sequencing data and around 80 million unique TCR sequences. A later genetic analysis used genome-wide SNP genotypes for about three fifths of the roughly 700 donors, treating that subset as a discovery cohort. Every discovery cohort repertoire had been produced on one sequencing platform. To predict cytomegalovirus infection status, the study brought together high-throughput TCR immunosequencing, statistical association of individual TCRs with disease status, and machine learning. Donor age, sex, ethnicity and CMV serostatus were compiled together with the repertoire data. Both class I and class II loci were covered by HLA typing, at four-digit resolution. The study was designed to test whether signatures of past pathogen exposure could be identified by cataloging public T cell receptors. A later analysis re-examined previously published TCR beta repertoires from 500 to 700 donors and added high-resolution HLA genotyping to investigate patterns of TCR occurrence. Of the roughly 430 genotyped donors, roughly 80% fell in the genetic ancestry cluster associated with self-reported Caucasian donors. Rather than using new phenotypic data, the later analysis identified candidate immune exposures from TCR beta sequences and from how often those sequences occurred across donors. Points the paper makes about the study in general: A later analysis associated roughly 17,000 TCR beta sequences with specific HLA alleles at a false discovery rate of 0.05. For the cohort, immune exposure information was limited to CMV serostatus. The authors suggested that the approach could potentially be generalized to other disease states and immunological phenotypes. Because HLA typing was missing for some donors at each locus, association tests included only the typed subset. Three of the identified cytomegalovirus-associated TCR beta chains were confirmed in vitro to be specific for cytomegalovirus antigens. Several of the top co-occurrence clusters appeared to be linked to parvovirus B19, influenza, CMV and Epstein-Barr virus, according to a later analysis. Cytomegalovirus status was reported to be diagnosed by the classifier with high specificity and sensitivity in both the original and validation cohorts. A further reported finding was that TCR beta sequences accurately predicted the HLA-A and HLA-B alleles for most subjects in the first cohort. Because the 87-base-pair reads could not distinguish some IMGT-functional V segments, including TRBV6-2 and TRBV6-3, those segments were excluded. This cohort had only TCR beta chains sequenced, and the lack of alpha or paired-chain data limited which features could be detected. According to a later analysis, TCR association rates differed among HLA loci, with DRB1 alleles showing the most associated TCRs and HLA-C alleles showing the fewest. When HLA alleles, especially DR and DQ, strongly co-occurred, TCR associations were difficult to assign to individual alleles. A later analysis found that most CMV-associated TCR beta chains appeared HLA-restricted, with HLA associations seemingly driven largely by CMV exposure. Compared with equally common non-associated chains, HLA-associated TCR beta chains in a later analysis were more clonally expanded and had lower generation probabilities. Linkage disequilibrium might explain the correlated functional status among segregating V segments, but an unknown experimental factor could not be excluded. In an earlier analysis of some 640 of the donors, most TCR beta V segments were observed in productive rearrangements about 90% or about 30% of the time, broadly matching IMGT annotations. In the study, around 150 TCR beta chains were listed as associated with cytomegalovirus. The presence/absence analyses assumed that sequencing depth was roughly uniform across donors, and that assumption may not be true. Compared with the roughly 710-donor mean, donors in an Asian-associated ancestry cluster had fewer N-insertions in productive TCRs, according to a later genetic analysis. In a later genetic analysis, a missense DCLRE1C variant was associated with V-gene and J-gene trimming of TCR beta chains, and the association was replicated in an independent cohort. A group of highly shared sequence variants was considered likely to be a technical artifact of the sequencing pipeline. Most TCR sequences were observed very rarely across donors, whereas some public TCRs were present in many individuals. Approximately 16 rarely observed V segments, including chromosome 9 orphons, were excluded from the earlier analysis of several hundred of the donors because counts were too low.

V was cut back by 3 bases and J by 6 bases, leaving a gap of 15 bases between them. CDR3 length: 15 amino acids, cysteine to phenylalanine. Kept here is only the CDR3 DNA, which spans 45 bases and is read in frame from base 1. The germline V gene (reference sequence) sets CDR1 to LNHDA and CDR2 to SQIVND. The V and J segments used are TRBV19 and TRBJ1-5, with a weak D call of TRBD1 (5 bases match). The sample consisted of PBMCs. This sequence was found in a man in his forties or fifties in good health and CMV-seropositive. The CDR3 amino acid sequence is: CASSIDGAEGQPQHF. The base sequence is TGTGCCAGTAGTATTGATGGGGCGGAGGGTCAGCCCCAGCATTTT.